This T cell receptor beta chain was captured by sequencing in a study of Tregs in tolerant kidney transplant recipients. Study-wide findings and caveats: The small number of patients limits these findings pending further validation.

Thawed PBMCs were FACS-sorted into unstimulated CD4+CD25+CD127- regulatory T cells, CD4+CD25- non-regulatory cells, CD4 and CD8 cells. Regarding this clone: Its target is not known.

Libraries were prepared by immunoSEQ multiplex PCR; TCRdb keeps only in-frame clonotypes and omits some of them. There are around 77,000 clones in the sample; 95% to 98% occur only once, and around 0.5% lies in the top ten. The CDR3 contains 13 residues. In germline, CDR1 is GTSNPN, CDR2 SVGIG (reference sequence). V lost 0 bases to trimming and J lost 8 bases, with 13 bases between them. This specimen consisted of CD4+ T cells from blood, obtained before the transplant. This clonotype was sampled from a human donor who received a combined kidney and bone marrow transplant. This chain links TRBV30 with TRBJ1-2, with D unclear. The CDR3 nucleotides are TGTGCCTGGAGTGTACTAGATTTAGGGGGCTACACCTTC. Its translation is CAWSVLDLGGYTF.